The following is a T cell receptor (beta chain) sequence with its context. This sample was included in a study of blood T cell repertoires in COVID-19. Enrolled through a virtual design, the participants were between roughly 18 and 90 years of age and came from about two dozen US areas. Cohort placement rested on clinical history that participants reported themselves. Before they entered the study, exposed participants had met a COVID-19 case within 2 weeks. Per the original methods: It was from reference gene primer amplification that nucleated cell counts were estimated. Clones were read by immunoSEQ multiplex PCR, and TCRdb kept only the in-frame ones, dropping some. The V and J calls and the clone size are those of that table, but D and trimming were determined from the DNA. The sample carries some 300,000 clones, 85% to 90% recorded once. The germline gives CDR1 LGHDT, CDR2 YNNKEL (reference sequence). The ends were cut back, 4 bases at V and 7 bases at J, with 13 bases in the middle. The CDR3 is 13 amino acids.

J is TRBJ1-1 and V is TRBV3-1 (or the pseudogene TRBV3-2), with a weak D call TRBD1 (6 bases). This receptor was obtained from a woman in her fifties or sixties who had been exposed to COVID-19. The sequencing input was PBMCs or T cells enriched from blood (not recorded which). Here the CDR3 reads CASSPRGRGEAFF. The CDR3 region has the DNA TGTGCCAGCAGCCCCAGGGGAAGGGGTGAAGCTTTCTTT.